This T cell receptor (beta chain) came from a study of long-term antiretroviral therapy in people with HIV. Notes on the study in general: Blood sampling spanned 2004 to 2017, possibly under older ART regimens. Clones that had undergone expansion before ART prevailed in the repertoire throughout all time points. HIV repertoires showed narrower CDR3 length ranges than controls.

About this clone: Its antigen remains unknown.

Investigators performed immunoSEQ version v3.0 at survey level. Clones were sequenced by immunoSEQ multiplex PCR, and TCRdb holds only the in-frame ones, with some missing. The sample carries approximately 26,000 clones, around 84% recorded once. This CDR3 is built from 14 residues. Germline-derived CDR1 and CDR2 are MNHEY and SMNVEV (reference sequence). V lost 0 bases to trimming and J lost 2 bases, with 7 bases between them. This sequence joins TRBV27 and TRBJ2-5, with no clear D. This sample comprised unsorted PBMCs, obtained 2.3 years after starting antiretroviral therapy. The clonotype originates from a man between 40 and 49 years old with HIV. Here the CDR3 reads CASSLSARQETQYF. The CDR3 nucleotides are TGTGCCAGCAGTTTATCGGCTAGGCAAGAGACCCAGTACTTC.